A single sample gave rise to the 4 T cell receptor beta chains below, sequenced in a study of cytomegalovirus exposure and HLA in healthy donors. The study ran its PCR with 60 Vbeta and 13 Jbeta primers. The repertoire was sequenced with immunoSEQ multiplex PCR; TCRdb's copy has only in-frame clones and lacks some. The listing records roughly 200,000 clones. The sequenced sample was PBMCs. Source of these receptors: a man aged 30 to 39 in good health and CMV-seronegative.

V and J are TRBV18 and TRBJ2-5; D ambiguous. The CDR3 runs 13 residues. Germline V gene lookup returns CDR1 KGHSH and CDR2 LQKENI. V lost 3 bases and J lost 2, with 7 bases in between. The CDR3 nucleotides are TGTGCCAGCTCACCGGAGACTCAAGAGACCCAGTACTTC. Translated: CASSPETQETQYF.

This sequence joins TRBV6-5 and TRBJ1-6; tentative D call: TRBD1 (6 bases). Germline loops: CDR1 MNHEY, CDR2 SVGAGI. The germline V and J ends were trimmed by 5 bases and 7 bases, with 12 bases remaining between them. CDR3 size: 14 residues. The CDR3 nucleotides are TGTGCCAGCAGTCCACAGGGCATGAATTCACCCCTCCACTTT. As protein: CASSPQGMNSPLHF.

The rearrangement joins TRBV6-5 to TRBJ2-7, with 8 bases matching TRBD1. J lost 3 bases, V lost 6 bases, and 10 bases had no gene match. Germline CDR1 is MNHEY and CDR2 is SVGAGI. The CDR3 length is 15 residues. As DNA, the CDR3 is TGTGCCAGCAGCCCCGACAGGGGAGGAGGCTACGAGCAGTACTTC. Protein: CASSPDRGGGYEQYF.

A remark on this clone: Distinct nucleotide sequences in the sample also encode this CDR3. The chain couples TRBV7-9 to TRBJ1-1, with 8 bases lining up with TRBD1. Per the germline V gene, CDR1 is SEHNR and CDR2 is FQNEAQ (reference sequence). This CDR3 has 14 residues. V lost 5 bases to trimming and J lost 0 bases; unmatched junction nucleotides: 2. In nucleotides, the CDR3 is TGTGCCAGCAGCCCACAGGGGGTGAACACTGAAGCTTTCTTT. Its protein is CASSPQGVNTEAFF. The full variable domain, rest sourced from reference TRBV7-9 and TRBJ1-1, is DTGVSQNPRHKITKRGQNVTFRCDPISEHNRLYWYRQTLGQGPEFLTYFQNEAQLEKSRLLSDRFSAERPKGSFSTLEIQRTEQGDSAMYLCASSPQGVNTEAFFGQGTRLTVV.